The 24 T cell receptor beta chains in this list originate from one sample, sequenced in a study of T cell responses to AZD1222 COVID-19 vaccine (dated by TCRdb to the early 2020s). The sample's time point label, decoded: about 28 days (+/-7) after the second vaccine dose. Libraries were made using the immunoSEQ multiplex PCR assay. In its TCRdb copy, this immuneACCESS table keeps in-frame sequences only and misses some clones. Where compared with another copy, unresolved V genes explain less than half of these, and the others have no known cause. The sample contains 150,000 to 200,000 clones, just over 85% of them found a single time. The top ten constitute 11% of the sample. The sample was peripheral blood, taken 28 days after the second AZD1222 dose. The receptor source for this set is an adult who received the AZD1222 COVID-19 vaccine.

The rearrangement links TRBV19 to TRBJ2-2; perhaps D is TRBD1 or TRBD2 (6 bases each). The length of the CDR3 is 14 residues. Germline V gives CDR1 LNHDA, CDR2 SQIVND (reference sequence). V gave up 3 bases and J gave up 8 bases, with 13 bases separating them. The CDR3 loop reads CASSIRRGIGELFF. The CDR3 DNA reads TGTGCCAGTAGTATTCGGAGGGGGATAGGGGAGCTGTTTTTT.

CDR3 in DNA: TGTGCCAGCAGCTTTTTGCCAGGGTTGGGGTACGAGCAGTACTTC. It specifies CASSFLPGLGYEQYF. The V and J genes are TRBV7-3 and TRBJ2-7, with a weak D call TRBD1 (5 bases). In germline, CDR1 is SGHTA, CDR2 FQGTGA. The CDR3 is 15 residues long. V shed 3 bases and J shed 4 bases, with 16 bases lying between them.

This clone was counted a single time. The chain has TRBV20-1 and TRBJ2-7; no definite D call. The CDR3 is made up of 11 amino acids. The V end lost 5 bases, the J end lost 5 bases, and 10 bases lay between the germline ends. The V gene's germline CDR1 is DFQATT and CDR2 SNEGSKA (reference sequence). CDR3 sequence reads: CSAAPRDEQYF. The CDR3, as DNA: TGCAGTGCTGCCCCCCGGGACGAGCAGTACTTC.

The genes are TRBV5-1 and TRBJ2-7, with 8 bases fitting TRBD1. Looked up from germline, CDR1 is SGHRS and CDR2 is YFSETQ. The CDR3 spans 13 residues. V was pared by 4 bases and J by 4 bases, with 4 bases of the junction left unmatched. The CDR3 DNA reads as TGCGCCAGCAGCAGGACAGGGACGTACGAGCAGTACTTC. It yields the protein CASSRTGTYEQYF. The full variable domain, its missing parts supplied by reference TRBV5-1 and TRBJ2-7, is KAGVTQTPRYLIKTRGQQVTLSCSPISGHRSVSWYQQTPGQGLQFLFEYFSETQRNKGNFPGRFSGRQFSNSRSEMNVSTLELGDSALYLCASSRTGTYEQYFGPGTRLTVT.

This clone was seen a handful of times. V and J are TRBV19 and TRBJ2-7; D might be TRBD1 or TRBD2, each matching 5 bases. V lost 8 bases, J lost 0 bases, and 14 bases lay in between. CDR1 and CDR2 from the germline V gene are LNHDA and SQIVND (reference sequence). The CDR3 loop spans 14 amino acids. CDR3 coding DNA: TGTGCCAGTGGGGCTAGCCAATACTCCTACGAGCAGTACTTC. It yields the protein CASGASQYSYEQYF.

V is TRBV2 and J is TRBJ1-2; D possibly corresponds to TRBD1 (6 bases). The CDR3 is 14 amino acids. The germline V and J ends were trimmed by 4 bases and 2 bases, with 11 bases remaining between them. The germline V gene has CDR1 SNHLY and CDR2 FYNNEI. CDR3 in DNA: TGTGCCAGCAGTGTGACAGGAGGAAACTATGGCTACACCTTC. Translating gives CASSVTGGNYGYTF.

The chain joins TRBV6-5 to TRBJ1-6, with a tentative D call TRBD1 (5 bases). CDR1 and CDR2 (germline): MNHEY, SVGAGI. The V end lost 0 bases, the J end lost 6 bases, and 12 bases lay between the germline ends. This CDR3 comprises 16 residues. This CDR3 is CASSYSSSGSNSPLHF. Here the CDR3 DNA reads TGTGCCAGCAGTTACTCGAGCTCAGGGTCTAATTCACCCCTCCACTTT.

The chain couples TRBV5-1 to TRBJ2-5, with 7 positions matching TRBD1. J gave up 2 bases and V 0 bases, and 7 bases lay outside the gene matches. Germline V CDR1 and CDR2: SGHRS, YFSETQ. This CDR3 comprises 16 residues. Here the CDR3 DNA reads TGCGCCAGCAGCTTGGATGGCGGACAGGTTCAAGAGACCCAGTACTTC. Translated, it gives CASSLDGGQVQETQYF.

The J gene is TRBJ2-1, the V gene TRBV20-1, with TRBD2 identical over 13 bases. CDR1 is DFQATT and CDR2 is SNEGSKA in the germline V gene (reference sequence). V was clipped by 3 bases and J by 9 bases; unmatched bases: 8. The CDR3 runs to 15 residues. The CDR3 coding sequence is TGCAGTGCTAGTCTACTAGCGGGGGGGCCGGGTGAGCAGTTCTTC. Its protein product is CSASLLAGGPGEQFF.

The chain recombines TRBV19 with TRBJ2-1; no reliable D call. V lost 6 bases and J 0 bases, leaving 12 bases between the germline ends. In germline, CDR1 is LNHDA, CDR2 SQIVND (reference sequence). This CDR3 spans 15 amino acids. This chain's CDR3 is CASRDSWGSYNEQFF. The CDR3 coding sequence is TGTGCCAGTAGGGATAGTTGGGGCTCCTACAATGAGCAGTTCTTC.

CDR3 sequence: CASSFIAGRTDTQYF. The CDR3 DNA reads as TGTGCCAGCAGCTTTATAGCGGGGCGCACAGATACGCAGTATTTT. The chain employs TRBV5-4 and TRBJ2-3, with 8 bases matching TRBD2. Germline CDR1 SGHNT, CDR2 YYREEE (reference sequence). This CDR3 spans 15 amino acids. J gave up 1 base and V 2 bases, and 3 bases lay outside the gene matches.

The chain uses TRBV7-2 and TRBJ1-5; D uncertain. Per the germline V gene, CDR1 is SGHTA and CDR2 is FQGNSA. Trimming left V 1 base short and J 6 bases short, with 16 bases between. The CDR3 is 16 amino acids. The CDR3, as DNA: TGTGCCAGCAGCTTAGTTCCCAGCTCAGAGGGTCAGCCCCAGCATTTT. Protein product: CASSLVPSSEGQPQHF.

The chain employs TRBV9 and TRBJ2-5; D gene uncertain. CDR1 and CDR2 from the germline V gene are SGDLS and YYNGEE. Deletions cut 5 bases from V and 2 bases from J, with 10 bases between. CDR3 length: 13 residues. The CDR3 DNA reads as TGTGCCAGCAGTCAAATAGGTCAAGAGACCCAGTACTTC. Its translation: CASSQIGQETQYF. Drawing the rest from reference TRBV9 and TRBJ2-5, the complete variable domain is DSGVTQTPKHLITATGQRVTLRCSPRSGDLSVYWYQQSLDQGLQFLIQYYNGEERAKGNILERFSAQQFPDLHSELNLSSLELGDSALYFCASSQIGQETQYFGPGTRLLVL.

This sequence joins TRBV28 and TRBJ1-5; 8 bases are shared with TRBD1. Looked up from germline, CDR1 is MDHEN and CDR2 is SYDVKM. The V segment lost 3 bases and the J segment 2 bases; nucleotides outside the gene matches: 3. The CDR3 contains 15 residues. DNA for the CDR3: TGTGCCAGCAGTTTGGCAGGGGGCGGCAATCAGCCCCAGCATTTT. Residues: CASSLAGGGNQPQHF.

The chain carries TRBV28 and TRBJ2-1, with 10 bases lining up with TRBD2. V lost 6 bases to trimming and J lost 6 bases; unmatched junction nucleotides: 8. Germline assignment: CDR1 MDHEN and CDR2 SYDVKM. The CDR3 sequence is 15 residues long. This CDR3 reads CASRERGGQLNEQFF. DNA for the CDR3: TGTGCCAGCAGGGAGCGGGGGGGCCAACTCAATGAGCAGTTCTTC.

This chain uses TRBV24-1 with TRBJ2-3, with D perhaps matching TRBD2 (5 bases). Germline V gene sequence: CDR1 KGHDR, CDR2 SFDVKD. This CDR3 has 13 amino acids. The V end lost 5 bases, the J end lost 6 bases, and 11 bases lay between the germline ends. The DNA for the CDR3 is TGTGCCACCAGTGGCACCGGGGTGGATACGCAGTATTTT. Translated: CATSGTGVDTQYF.

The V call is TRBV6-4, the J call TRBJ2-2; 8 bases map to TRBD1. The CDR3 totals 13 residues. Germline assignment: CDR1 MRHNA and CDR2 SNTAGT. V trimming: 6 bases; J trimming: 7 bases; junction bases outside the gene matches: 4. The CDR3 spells CASSLDRDGELFF. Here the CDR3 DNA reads TGTGCCAGCAGCCTGGACAGGGACGGGGAGCTGTTTTTT.

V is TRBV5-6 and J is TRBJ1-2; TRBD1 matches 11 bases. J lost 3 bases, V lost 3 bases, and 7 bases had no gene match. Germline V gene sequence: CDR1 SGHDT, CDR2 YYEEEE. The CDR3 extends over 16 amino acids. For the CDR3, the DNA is TGTGCCAGCAGCTCAGAGGACAGGGGGCCCTACTATGGCTACACCTTC. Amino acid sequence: CASSSEDRGPYYGYTF.

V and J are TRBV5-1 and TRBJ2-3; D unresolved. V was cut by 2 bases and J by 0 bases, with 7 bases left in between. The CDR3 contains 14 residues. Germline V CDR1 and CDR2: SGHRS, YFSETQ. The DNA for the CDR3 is TGCGCCAGCAGCTTCAGACGGAGCACAGATACGCAGTATTTT. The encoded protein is CASSFRRSTDTQYF.

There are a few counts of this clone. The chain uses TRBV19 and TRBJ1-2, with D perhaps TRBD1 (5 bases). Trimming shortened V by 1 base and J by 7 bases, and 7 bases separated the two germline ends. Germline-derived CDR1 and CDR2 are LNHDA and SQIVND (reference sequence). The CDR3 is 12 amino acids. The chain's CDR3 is CASSIVDSGYTF. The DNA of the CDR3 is TGTGCCAGTAGTATAGTCGACAGTGGCTACACCTTC.

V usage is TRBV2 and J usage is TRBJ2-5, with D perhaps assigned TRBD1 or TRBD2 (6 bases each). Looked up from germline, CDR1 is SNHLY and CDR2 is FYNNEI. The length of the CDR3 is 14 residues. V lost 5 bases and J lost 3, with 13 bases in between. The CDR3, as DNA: TGTGCCAGCAGTCCGGGGGCCGGGAAAGAGACCCAGTACTTC. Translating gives CASSPGAGKETQYF.

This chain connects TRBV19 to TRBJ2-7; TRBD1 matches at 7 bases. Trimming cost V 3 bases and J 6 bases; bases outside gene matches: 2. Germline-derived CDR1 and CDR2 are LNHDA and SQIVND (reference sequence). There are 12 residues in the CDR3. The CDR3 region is CASSIGTVEQYF. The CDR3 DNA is TGTGCCAGTAGTATCGGGACAGTCGAGCAGTACTTC.

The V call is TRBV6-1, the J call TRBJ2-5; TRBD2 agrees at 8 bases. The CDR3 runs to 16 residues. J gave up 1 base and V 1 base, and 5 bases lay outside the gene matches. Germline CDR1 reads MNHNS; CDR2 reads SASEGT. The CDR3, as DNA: TGTGCCAGCAGTGAAGTCGGGGGGGCAATCCAAGAGACCCAGTACTTC. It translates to CASSEVGGAIQETQYF.

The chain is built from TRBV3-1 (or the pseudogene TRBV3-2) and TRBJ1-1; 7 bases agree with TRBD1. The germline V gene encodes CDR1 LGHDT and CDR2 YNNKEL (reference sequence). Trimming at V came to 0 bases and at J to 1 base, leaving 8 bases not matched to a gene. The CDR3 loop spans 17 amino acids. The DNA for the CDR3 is TGTGCCAGCAGCCAAGATCAGGGGGTGGTCGGGAACACTGAAGCTTTCTTT. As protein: CASSQDQGVVGNTEAFF.